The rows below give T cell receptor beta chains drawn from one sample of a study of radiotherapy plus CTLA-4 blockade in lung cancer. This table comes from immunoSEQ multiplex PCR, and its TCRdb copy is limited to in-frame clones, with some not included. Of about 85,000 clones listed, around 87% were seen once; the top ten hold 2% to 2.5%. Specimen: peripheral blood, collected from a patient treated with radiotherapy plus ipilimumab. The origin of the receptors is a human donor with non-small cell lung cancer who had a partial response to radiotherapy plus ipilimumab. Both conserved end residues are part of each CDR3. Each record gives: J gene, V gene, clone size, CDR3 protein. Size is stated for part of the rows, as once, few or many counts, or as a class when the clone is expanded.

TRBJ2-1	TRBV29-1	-	CSAVPLAGVSNEQFF
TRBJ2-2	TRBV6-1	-	CASMEGAAGELFF
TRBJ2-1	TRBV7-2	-	CASSLAGWGTSNEQFF
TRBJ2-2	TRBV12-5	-	CASGLEAGRTGELFF
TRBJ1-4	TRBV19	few	CASSLGPGTGYEKLFF
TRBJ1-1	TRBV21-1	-	CASSSMQGGNTEAFF
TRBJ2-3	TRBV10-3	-	CAIGGAGVADTQYF
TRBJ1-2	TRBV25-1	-	CASSEWEDRGRGGYTF
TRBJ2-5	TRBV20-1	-	CSARDGTRADF
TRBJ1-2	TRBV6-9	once	CASARGYLSYGYTF
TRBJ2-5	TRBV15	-	CATSRLEETQYF
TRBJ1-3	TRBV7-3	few	CASSPVRTSGNTIYF
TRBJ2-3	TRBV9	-	CASTSGSIRDTQYF
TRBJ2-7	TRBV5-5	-	CASSLLNEQYF
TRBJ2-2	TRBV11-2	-	CASSPPTGALTGELFF
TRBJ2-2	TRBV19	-	CASNIGGLDTGELFF
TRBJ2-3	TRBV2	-	CASRTTGVVGDTQYF
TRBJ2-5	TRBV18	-	CASSPMDSQETQYF
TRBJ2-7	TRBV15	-	CATSSRLAFFYEQYF
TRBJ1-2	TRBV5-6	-	CASSLGPDFYGYTF
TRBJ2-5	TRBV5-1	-	CASSRDRGIQETQYF
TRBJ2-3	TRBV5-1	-	CASSQAGGADTQYF
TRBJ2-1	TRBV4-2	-	CASTWELSSYNEQFF
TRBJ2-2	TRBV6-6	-	CASSPGTANTGELFF
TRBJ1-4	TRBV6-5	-	CASSSPGAREKLFF
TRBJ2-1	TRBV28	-	CASRTGQGLGEQFF
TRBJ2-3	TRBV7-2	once	CASSGSGRHDSTDTQYF